Given below is one TCR beta chain in context. This specimen belongs to a study of ipilimumab plus nivolumab after autologous stem cell transplantation. After removal of 1 base from V and 5 bases from J, the junction contained 10 bases not matched to a gene. This CDR3 spans 16 amino acids. CDR1 is SGHRS, CDR2 YFSETQ, per germline. Sequencing was performed with immunoSEQ multiplex PCR; in TCRdb, only in-frame clones are kept and a portion is missing. The table shows fewer than 20,000 clones, with roughly four fifths occurring only once. Sequencing used PBMCs, obtained in a trial of ipilimumab plus nivolumab as post-transplant consolidation. V usage is TRBV5-1 and J usage is TRBJ2-5, with TRBD2 identical over 8 bases. The sequence was obtained from a male donor with diffuse large B-cell lymphoma. The CDR3, as DNA: TGCGCCAGCAGCTTGTTTTCCGGGGGGGCCATTGAGACCCAGTACTTC. This encodes CASSLFSGGAIETQYF.